Sequencing of this T cell receptor beta chain was carried out in a study of blood T cell repertoires in COVID-19. Looking at the study overall: The analysed material was cDNA or gDNA that came from T cells, B-cell-depleted T cells, or PBMCs.

Followed over time, Seattle patients had been enrolled while infection was active. Sequencing used immunoSEQ multiplex PCR; TCRdb keeps in-frame clones, though not all of them. The table shows almost 90,000 clones, with roughly 88% occurring only once. There are 15 residues in the CDR3. The V gene lost 5 bases and the J gene lost 1 base, with 12 bases spanning the gap. The V gene's germline CDR1 is LGHDT and CDR2 YNNKEL (reference sequence). The sequenced sample was peripheral blood. The chain is built from TRBV3-1 (or the pseudogene TRBV3-2) and TRBJ1-5; tentative D call: TRBD1 (5 bases). This TCR derives from a man aged 18 to 30 with COVID-19, enrolled during active disease. CDR3 nucleotides: TGTGCCAGCAGCTTTGGGGCAGGAAGCAATCAGCCCCAGCATTTT. Translating gives CASSFGAGSNQPQHF.